There are many counts of the clone carrying this T cell receptor beta chain. The data originate from a study of early T cells in non-severe SARS-CoV-2 infection. MiXCR, applied by TCRdb to the 5' RACE reads, yields one record per CDR3 protein. The sample holds about 44,000 distinct CDR3 sequences; roughly an eighth are singletons and the top ten take roughly 16%. Germline trimming cut 8 bases from V and 3 bases from J; bases unmatched to any gene: 3. The CDR3 runs to 12 residues. The V and J genes are TRBV12-3 or TRBV12-4 and TRBJ2-7; 8 positions agree with TRBD1. The TCR sequence derives from an adult who was a healthcare worker with PCR-confirmed SARS-CoV-2 infection or an uninfected control (not recorded which). Sequences were obtained from whole blood. The CDR3 protein is CASGTGGYEQYF. DNA for the CDR3: TGTGCCAGCGGTACAGGGGGCTACGAGCAGTACTTC.